This TCR beta chain was identified in a study of blood T cell repertoires in COVID-19. Study-level background: Acute-phase and convalescent COVID-19 samples originated in the United States, Italy and Spain.

From germline, CDR1 is SGHRS and CDR2 YFSETQ. With 4 bases removed from V and 0 bases from J, the gap between germline ends came to 19 bases. CDR3 length: 17 residues. Original data processing: Counts of nucleated cells, estimated from reference gene primer amplification, were obtained. This table comes from immunoSEQ multiplex PCR, and its TCRdb copy is limited to in-frame clones, with some not included. The DNA gave D and trimming, while V, J and clone size come from that table. The sample yields about 160,000 clones, roughly 84% seen once. Participants, about 18 to 100 years old, spanned about 26 US areas. Cohort 3 donors counted as recovered after two negative PCRs, clearance, or resolved symptoms.

The V call is TRBV5-1, the J call TRBJ1-1; the D gene is possibly TRBD1 (5 bases). This clonotype originated in a man between 60 and 70 years old who had recovered from COVID-19. Sequenced sample: PBMCs or T cells enriched from blood (not recorded which). CDR3: CASSPLGGLAMNTEAFF. For the CDR3, the DNA is TGCGCCAGCAGCCCCCTCGGGGGGTTGGCGATGAACACTGAAGCTTTCTTT.